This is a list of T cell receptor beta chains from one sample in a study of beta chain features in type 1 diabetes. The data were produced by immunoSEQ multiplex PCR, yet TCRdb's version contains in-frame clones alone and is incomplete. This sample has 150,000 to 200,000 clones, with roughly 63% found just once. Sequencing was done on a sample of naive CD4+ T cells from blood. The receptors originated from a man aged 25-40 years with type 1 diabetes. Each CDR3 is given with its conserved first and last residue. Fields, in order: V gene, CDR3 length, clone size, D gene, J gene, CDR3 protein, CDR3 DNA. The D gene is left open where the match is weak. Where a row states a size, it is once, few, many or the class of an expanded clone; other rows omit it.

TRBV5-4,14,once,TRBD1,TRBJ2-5,CASSEPGQQETQYF,TGTGCCAGCAGCGAACCGGGACAGCAAGAGACCCAGTACTTC
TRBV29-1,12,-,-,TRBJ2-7,CSAGTVTYEQYF,TGCAGCGCCGGGACGGTAACCTACGAGCAGTACTTC
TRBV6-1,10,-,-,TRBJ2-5,CASSDETQYF,TGTGCCAGCAGTGATGAGACCCAGTACTTC
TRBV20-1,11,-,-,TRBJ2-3,CSAFQRAEQYF,TGCAGTGCCTTCCAGAGGGCGGAGCAATATTTT
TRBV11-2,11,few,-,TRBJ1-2,CASSLVSGYTF,TGTGCCAGCAGCTTAGTAAGCGGCTACACCTTC
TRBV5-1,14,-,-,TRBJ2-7,CASSRGEDGGEQYF,TGCGCCAGCAGCCGCGGGGAGGATGGTGGCGAGCAGTACTTC
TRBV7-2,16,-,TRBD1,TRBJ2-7,CASSLPRGQGPHEQYF,TGTGCCAGCAGCTTACCGCGGGGACAGGGTCCCCACGAGCAGTACTTC
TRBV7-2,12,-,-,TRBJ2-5,CASSPSRETQYF,TGTGCCAGCAGCCCCTCCCGGGAGACCCAGTACTTC
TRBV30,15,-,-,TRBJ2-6,CAWNAGATGANVLTF,TGTGCCTGGAATGCCGGGGCGACTGGGGCCAACGTCCTGACTTTC
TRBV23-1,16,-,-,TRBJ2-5,CASRGRGGRPQETQYF,TGCGCCAGCAGGGGTAGGGGGGGACGCCCCCAAGAGACCCAGTACTTC
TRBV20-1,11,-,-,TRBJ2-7,CSADNRAEQYF,TGCAGTGCTGATAACAGGGCCGAGCAGTACTTC
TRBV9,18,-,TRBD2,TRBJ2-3,CASSVANGRSGGADTQYF,TGTGCCAGCAGCGTAGCTAACGGGCGGAGCGGGGGCGCAGATACGCAGTATTTT
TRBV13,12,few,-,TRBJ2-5,CASNTREETQYF,TGTGCCAGCAACACTAGGGAGGAGACCCAGTACTTC
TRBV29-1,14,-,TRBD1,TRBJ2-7,CSVDTPGQVYEQYF,TGCAGCGTGGATACGCCGGGACAGGTCTACGAGCAGTACTTC
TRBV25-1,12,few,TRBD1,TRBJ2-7,CASRGQTREQYF,TGTGCCAGCAGGGGACAGACGCGCGAGCAGTACTTC
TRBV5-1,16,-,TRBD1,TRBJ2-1,CASSLFTGGSRNEQFF,TGCGCCAGCAGCTTGTTCACAGGGGGCTCACGCAATGAGCAGTTCTTC
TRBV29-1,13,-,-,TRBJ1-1,CSVVAPGDTEAFF,TGCAGCGTTGTCGCTCCGGGGGACACTGAAGCTTTCTTT
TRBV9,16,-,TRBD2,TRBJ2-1,CASSFSGGAAYNEQFF,TGTGCCAGCAGTTTCAGCGGGGGGGCCGCCTACAATGAGCAGTTCTTC
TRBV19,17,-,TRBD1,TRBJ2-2,CASAAGTGVEGTGELFF,TGTGCCAGTGCAGCCGGGACAGGGGTTGAAGGCACCGGGGAGCTGTTTTTT
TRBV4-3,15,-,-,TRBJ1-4,CASSQDARFGEKLFF,TGCGCCAGCAGCCAAGATGCAAGGTTTGGGGAAAAACTGTTTTTT
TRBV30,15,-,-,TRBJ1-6,CAWSTEDHYNSPLHF,TGTGCCTGGAGTACCGAGGACCACTATAATTCACCCCTCCACTTT
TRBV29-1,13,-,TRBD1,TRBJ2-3,CSGGQGSTDTQYF,TGCAGCGGTGGACAGGGAAGCACAGATACGCAGTATTTT
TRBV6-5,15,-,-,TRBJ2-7,CASSYSLTGTYEQYF,TGTGCCAGCAGTTACTCACTTACAGGGACCTACGAGCAGTACTTC
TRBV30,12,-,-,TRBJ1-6,CAWGPGDSPLHF,TGTGCCTGGGGCCCAGGAGATTCACCCCTCCACTTT
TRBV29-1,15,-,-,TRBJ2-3,CSVVGTGRSTDTQYF,TGCAGCGTTGTGGGTACAGGGAGAAGCACAGATACGCAGTATTTT
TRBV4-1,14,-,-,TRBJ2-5,CASSQPDRQETQYF,TGCGCCAGCAGCCAACCCGACAGGCAAGAGACCCAGTACTTC
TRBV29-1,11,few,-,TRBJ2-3,CSVELVDTQYF,TGCAGCGTTGAATTGGTAGATACGCAGTATTTT
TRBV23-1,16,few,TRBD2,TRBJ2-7,CASSLAGLADSYEQYF,TGCGCCAGCAGTCTCGCGGGACTAGCGGATTCCTACGAGCAGTACTTC
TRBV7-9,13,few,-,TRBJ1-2,CASSLSRDTFGAF,TGTGCCAGCAGCTTGTCCAGGGACACCTTCGGGGCCTTC
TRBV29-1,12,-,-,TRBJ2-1,CSVVRGGDEQFF,TGCAGCGTTGTAAGGGGCGGCGATGAGCAGTTCTTC
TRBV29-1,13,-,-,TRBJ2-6,CSGGDGGANVLTF,TGCAGCGGAGGGGACGGAGGGGCCAACGTCCTGACTTTC
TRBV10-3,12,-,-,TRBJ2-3,CAISGLGDTQYF,TGTGCCATCAGTGGATTGGGAGATACGCAGTATTTT
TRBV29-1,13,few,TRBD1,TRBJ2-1,CSVPGQGAGEQFF,TGCAGCGTCCCGGGACAGGGGGCGGGTGAGCAGTTCTTC
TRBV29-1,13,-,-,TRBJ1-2,CSVEEAVRRGYTF,TGCAGCGTTGAAGAGGCGGTTCGCCGCGGCTACACCTTC
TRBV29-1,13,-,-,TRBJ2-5,CSVDVRGGETQYF,TGCAGCGTTGATGTAAGGGGCGGAGAGACCCAGTACTTC
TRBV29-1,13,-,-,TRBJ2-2,CSAIPRNTGELFF,TGCAGCGCAATACCGCGAAACACCGGGGAGCTGTTTTTT